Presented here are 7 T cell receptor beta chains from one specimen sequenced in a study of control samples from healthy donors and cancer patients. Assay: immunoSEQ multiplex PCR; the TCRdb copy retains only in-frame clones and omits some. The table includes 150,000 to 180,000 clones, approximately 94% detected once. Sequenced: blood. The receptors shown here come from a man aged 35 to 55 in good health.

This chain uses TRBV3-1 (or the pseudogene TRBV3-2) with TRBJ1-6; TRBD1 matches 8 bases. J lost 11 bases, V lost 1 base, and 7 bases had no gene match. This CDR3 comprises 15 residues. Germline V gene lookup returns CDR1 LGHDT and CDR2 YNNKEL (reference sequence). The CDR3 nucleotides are TGTGCCAGCAGCCAAGGCAGGGGGCGTGAGACACCCCTCCACTTT. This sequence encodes CASSQGRGRETPLHF.

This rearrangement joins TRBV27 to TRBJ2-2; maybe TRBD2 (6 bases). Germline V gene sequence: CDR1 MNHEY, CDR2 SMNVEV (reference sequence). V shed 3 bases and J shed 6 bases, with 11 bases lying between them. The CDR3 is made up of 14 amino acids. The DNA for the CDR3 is TGTGCCAGCAGTTTCGGCAGGGAGGCCGGGGAGCTGTTTTTT. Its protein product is CASSFGREAGELFF.

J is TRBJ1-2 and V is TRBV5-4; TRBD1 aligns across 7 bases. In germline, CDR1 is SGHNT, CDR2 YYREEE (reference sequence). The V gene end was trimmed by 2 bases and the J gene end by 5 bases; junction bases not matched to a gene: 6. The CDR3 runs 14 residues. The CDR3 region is CASSLGTARYGYTF. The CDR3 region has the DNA TGTGCCAGCAGCTTAGGGACAGCGAGATATGGCTACACCTTC.

The CDR3 DNA sequence: TGTGCCAGCAGCCCCAAGACAGGGGGGAGCAATCAGCCCCAGCATTTT. Translated: CASSPKTGGSNQPQHF. The chain combines TRBV7-8 with TRBJ1-5, with TRBD1 matching over 9 bases. V dropped 5 bases and J dropped 1; count of bases not matched to a gene: 6. CDR3 length: 16 residues. Germline loops: CDR1 SGHVS, CDR2 FQNEAQ.

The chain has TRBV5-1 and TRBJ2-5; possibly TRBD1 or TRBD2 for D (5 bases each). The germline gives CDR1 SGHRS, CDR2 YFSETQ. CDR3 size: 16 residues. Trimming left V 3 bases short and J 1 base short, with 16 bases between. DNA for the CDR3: TGCGCCAGCAGCTACGAGGGACGTCCACCCCAAGAGACCCAGTACTTC. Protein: CASSYEGRPPQETQYF.

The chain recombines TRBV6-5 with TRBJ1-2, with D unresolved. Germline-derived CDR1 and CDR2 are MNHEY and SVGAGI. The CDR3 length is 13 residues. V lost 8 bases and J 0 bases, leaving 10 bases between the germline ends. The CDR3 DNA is TGTGCCAGCGGGCGCAGCGCTAACTATGGCTACACCTTC. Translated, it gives CASGRSANYGYTF.

Here the CDR3 reads CASSEGTANQPQHF. The CDR3 coding sequence is TGCGCCAGCAGCGAGGGGACAGCTAATCAGCCCCAGCATTTT. The chain employs TRBV5-1 and TRBJ1-5; TRBD1 agrees at 7 bases. J was trimmed by 4 bases and V by 4 bases; bases with no gene match: 5. The CDR3 runs to 14 residues. CDR1 is SGHRS, CDR2 YFSETQ, per germline. Supplemented by reference TRBV5-1 and TRBJ1-5, the full variable domain reads KAGVTQTPRYLIKTRGQQVTLSCSPISGHRSVSWYQQTPGQGLQFLFEYFSETQRNKGNFPGRFSGRQFSNSRSEMNVSTLELGDSALYLCASSEGTANQPQHFGDGTRLSIL.